A selection of T cell receptor beta chains follows, all from one sample in a study of blood T cell repertoires in COVID-19. Here immunoSEQ multiplex PCR was the method, and the copy in TCRdb shows in-frame clones only, minus some. This sample carries hundreds of thousands of clones, 90% of them seen once, and the ten largest clones take around 2.6%. Sequencing used PBMCs or T cells enriched from blood (not recorded which). The origin of the receptors is a man aged 55-75 years who had recovered from COVID-19. The CDR3 runs from the conserved cysteine through the conserved F or W. The D gene is left open where the match is weak. Rows give clone size only sometimes, using once, few, many, or a class for an expanded clone.

.,TRBJ1-5,17,.,TRBV5-5,CASSLGVTGSGNQPQHF,TGTGCCAGCAGCTTGGGGGTGACAGGTTCTGGCAATCAGCCCCAGCATTTT
TRBD1,TRBJ1-2,13,once,TRBV12-3/TRBV12-4,CASRGGAIYGYTF,TGTGCCAGCAGAGGGGGCGCAATCTATGGCTACACCTTC
.,TRBJ2-7,15,.,TRBV13,CASSLRRGSSYEQYF,TGTGCCAGCAGCTTGCGCAGGGGAAGCTCCTACGAGCAGTACTTC
TRBD2,TRBJ2-7,15,once,TRBV6-5,CATLLTRGGPYEQYF,TGTGCCACCTTGCTAACGCGGGGGGGTCCCTACGAGCAGTACTTC
TRBD2,TRBJ2-1,17,.,TRBV4-1,CASSHLTSASPYNEQFF,TGCGCCAGCAGCCACCTGACTAGCGCATCCCCCTACAATGAGCAGTTCTTC
TRBD2,TRBJ2-3,12,.,TRBV2,CASSGGADTQYF,TGTGCCAGCAGCGGGGGGGCAGATACGCAGTATTTT
TRBD2,TRBJ2-7,12,.,TRBV12-3/TRBV12-4,CASRYGTREQYF,TGTGCCAGCAGATACGGGACTAGGGAGCAGTACTTC
.,TRBJ2-2,13,.,TRBV12-3/TRBV12-4,CASSQQRAGELFF,TGTGCCAGCAGCCAGCAGAGGGCCGGGGAGCTGTTTTTT
.,TRBJ1-1,14,once,TRBV11-3,CASSAQGSNTEAFF,TGTGCCAGCAGCGCTCAGGGTTCGAACACTGAAGCTTTCTTT
.,TRBJ2-7,15,.,TRBV5-4,CASSFRERSSYEQYF,TGTGCCAGCAGCTTCCGTGAGCGGAGCTCCTACGAGCAGTACTTC
.,TRBJ2-5,13,.,TRBV7-9,CASSLSGLETQYF,TGTGCCAGCAGCTTATCGGGGTTGGAGACCCAGTACTTC
.,TRBJ1-1,16,.,TRBV14,CASSQVKSQRYTEAFF,TGTGCCAGCAGCCAAGTAAAGTCGCAGCGATACACTGAAGCTTTCTTT
.,TRBJ1-2,13,.,TRBV6-5,CASSIVRQDGYTF,TGTGCCAGCAGCATTGTTCGGCAGGATGGCTACACCTTC
TRBD2,TRBJ2-5,15,.,TRBV29-1,CSVEDSQRGWKTQYF,TGCAGCGTTGAAGATTCCCAGCGGGGGTGGAAGACCCAGTACTTC
TRBD2,TRBJ2-2,19,.,TRBV4-2,CASSRDNRGLTSATGELFF,TGTGCCAGCAGCCGGGATAATAGGGGACTGACTAGCGCCACCGGGGAGCTGTTTTTT
.,TRBJ2-1,14,.,TRBV7-2,CASSLLGGRGEQFF,TGTGCCAGCAGCTTATTGGGGGGGCGGGGTGAGCAGTTCTTC
.,TRBJ2-1,12,once,TRBV14,CASSQVGPNKFF,TGTGCCAGCAGCCAAGTGGGCCCTAACAAGTTCTTC
.,TRBJ2-2,13,.,TRBV27,CASSLGPTGELFF,TGTGCCAGCAGTTTGGGGCCTACCGGGGAGCTGTTTTTT